Below are 3 T cell receptor beta chains sequenced from a single sample in a study of blood T cell repertoires in COVID-19. Generated by immunoSEQ multiplex PCR, the TCRdb table keeps only in-frame clones and is missing some. The table has under 350,000 clones, roughly 90% seen once. The sample comprised peripheral blood. These receptor sequences come from a woman aged 25 to 39 with COVID-19, enrolled during active disease.

This clone was seen just once. CDR3 sequence reads: CAWSVGGQGEQPQHF. The CDR3 DNA sequence: TGTGCCTGGAGTGTGGGGGGGCAAGGGGAACAGCCCCAGCATTTT. The genes are TRBV30 and TRBJ1-5, with D possibly being TRBD1 (6 bases). Deletions cut 0 bases from V and 7 bases from J, with 16 bases between. From germline, CDR1 is GTSNPN and CDR2 SVGIG (reference sequence). This CDR3 comprises 15 residues.

The CDR3 DNA reads TGTGCCAGCAGTGCTCAACTAGTCTCCGGGGAGCTGTTTTTT. This translates into CASSAQLVSGELFF. This rearrangement joins TRBV25-1 to TRBJ2-2; D is perhaps TRBD2 (5 bases). This CDR3 spans 14 amino acids. V was pared by 4 bases and J by 6 bases, with 12 bases between. CDR1 is MGHDK and CDR2 is SYGVNS in the germline V gene.

The chain combines TRBV4-1 with TRBJ1-4; possible D gene TRBD1, 6 bases. This CDR3 contains 15 residues. The V end lost 3 bases, the J end lost 7 bases, and 15 bases lay between the germline ends. CDR1 and CDR2 from the germline V gene are MGHRA and YSYEKL. The CDR3 DNA sequence: TGCGCCAGCAGCCACTCACAGGGTTCAGGTGAAAAACTGTTTTTT. It is translated as CASSHSQGSGEKLFF.